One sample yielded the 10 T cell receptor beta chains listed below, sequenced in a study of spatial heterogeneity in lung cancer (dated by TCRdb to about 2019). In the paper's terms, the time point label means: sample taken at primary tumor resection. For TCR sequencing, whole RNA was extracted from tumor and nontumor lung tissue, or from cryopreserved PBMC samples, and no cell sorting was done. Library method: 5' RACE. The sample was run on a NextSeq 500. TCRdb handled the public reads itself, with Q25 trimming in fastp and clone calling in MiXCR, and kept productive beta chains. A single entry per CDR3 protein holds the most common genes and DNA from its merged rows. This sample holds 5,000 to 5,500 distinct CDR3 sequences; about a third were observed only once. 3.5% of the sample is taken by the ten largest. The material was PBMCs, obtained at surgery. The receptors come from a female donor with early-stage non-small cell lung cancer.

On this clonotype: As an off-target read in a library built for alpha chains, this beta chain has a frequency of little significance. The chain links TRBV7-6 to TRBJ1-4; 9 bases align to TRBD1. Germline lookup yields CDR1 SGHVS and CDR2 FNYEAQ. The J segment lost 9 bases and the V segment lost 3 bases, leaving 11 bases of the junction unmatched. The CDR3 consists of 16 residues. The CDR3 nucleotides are TGTGCCAGCAGCTTTTTGGCGGGACAGGGTTTTCAAAAACTGTTTTTT. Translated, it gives CASSFLAGQGFQKLFF.

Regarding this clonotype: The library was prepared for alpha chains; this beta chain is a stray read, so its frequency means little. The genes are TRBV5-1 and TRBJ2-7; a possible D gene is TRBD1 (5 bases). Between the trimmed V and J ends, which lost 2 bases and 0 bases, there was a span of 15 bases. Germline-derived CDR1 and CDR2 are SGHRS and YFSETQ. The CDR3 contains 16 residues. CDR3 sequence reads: CASSFTGQPSSYEQYF. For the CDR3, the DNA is TGCGCCAGCAGCTTTACAGGACAACCGAGCTCCTACGAGCAGTACTTC.

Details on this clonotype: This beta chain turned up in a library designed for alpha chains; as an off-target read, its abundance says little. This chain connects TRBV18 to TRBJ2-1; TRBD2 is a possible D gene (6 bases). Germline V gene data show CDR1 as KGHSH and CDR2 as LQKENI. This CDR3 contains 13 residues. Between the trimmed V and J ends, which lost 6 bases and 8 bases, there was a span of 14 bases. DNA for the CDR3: TGTGCCAGCTCGAACGCCCCGGGGGATGAGCAGTTCTTC. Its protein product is CASSNAPGDEQFF. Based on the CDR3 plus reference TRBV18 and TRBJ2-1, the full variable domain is NAGVMQNPRHLVRRRGQEARLRCSPMKGHSHVYWYRQLPEEGLKFMVYLQKENIIDESGMPKERFSAEFPKEGPSILRIQQVVRGDSAAYFCASSNAPGDEQFFGPGTRLTVL.

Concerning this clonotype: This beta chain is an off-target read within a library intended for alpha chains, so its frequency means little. The CDR3, as DNA: TGTGCCACCAGTGACTCGAGCACGGGGGCAGATACGCAGTATTTT. As protein: CATSDSSTGADTQYF. J is TRBJ2-3 and V is TRBV24-1, with D possibly being TRBD2 (6 bases). Germline V gene data show CDR1 as KGHDR and CDR2 as SFDVKD. The CDR3 is 15 amino acids. V was shortened by 4 bases and J by 4 bases, with 14 bases between the two germline ends.

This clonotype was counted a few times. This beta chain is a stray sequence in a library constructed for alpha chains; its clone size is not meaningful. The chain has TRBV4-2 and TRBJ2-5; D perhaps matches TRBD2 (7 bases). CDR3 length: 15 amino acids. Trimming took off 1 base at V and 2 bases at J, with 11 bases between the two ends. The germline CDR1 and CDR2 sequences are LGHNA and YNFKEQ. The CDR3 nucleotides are TGTGCCAGCAGCCAAGCGGGGGGCAGGCAAGAGACCCAGTACTTC. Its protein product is CASSQAGGRQETQYF.

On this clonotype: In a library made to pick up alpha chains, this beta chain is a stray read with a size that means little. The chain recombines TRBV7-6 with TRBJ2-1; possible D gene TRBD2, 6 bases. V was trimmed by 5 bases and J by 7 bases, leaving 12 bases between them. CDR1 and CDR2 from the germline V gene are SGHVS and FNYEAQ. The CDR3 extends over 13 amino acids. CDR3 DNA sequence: TGTGCCAGCAGCCGGGGGAGAGGGAATGAGCAGTTCTTC. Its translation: CASSRGRGNEQFF.

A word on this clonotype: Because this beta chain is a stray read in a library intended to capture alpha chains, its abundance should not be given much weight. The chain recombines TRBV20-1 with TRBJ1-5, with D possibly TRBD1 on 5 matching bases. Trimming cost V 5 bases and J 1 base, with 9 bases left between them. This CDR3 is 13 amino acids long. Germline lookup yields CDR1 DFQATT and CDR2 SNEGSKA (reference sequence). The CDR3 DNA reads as TGCAGTGCTCAAACAGGAAGCAATCAGCCCCAGCATTTT. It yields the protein CSAQTGSNQPQHF.

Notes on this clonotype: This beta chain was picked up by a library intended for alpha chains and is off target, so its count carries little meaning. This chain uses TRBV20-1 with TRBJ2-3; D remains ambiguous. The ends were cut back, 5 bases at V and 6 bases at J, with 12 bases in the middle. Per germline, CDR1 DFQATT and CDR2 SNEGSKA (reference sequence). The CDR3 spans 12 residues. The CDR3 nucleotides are TGCAGTGCTTCGGTGGGGTTTGATACGCAGTATTTT. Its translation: CSASVGFDTQYF.

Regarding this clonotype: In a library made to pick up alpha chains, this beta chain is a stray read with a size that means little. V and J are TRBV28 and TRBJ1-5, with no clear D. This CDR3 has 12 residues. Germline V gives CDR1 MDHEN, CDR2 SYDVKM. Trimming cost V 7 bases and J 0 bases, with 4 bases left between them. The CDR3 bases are TGTGCCAGCATGAATAGCAATCAGCCCCAGCATTTT. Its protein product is CASMNSNQPQHF.

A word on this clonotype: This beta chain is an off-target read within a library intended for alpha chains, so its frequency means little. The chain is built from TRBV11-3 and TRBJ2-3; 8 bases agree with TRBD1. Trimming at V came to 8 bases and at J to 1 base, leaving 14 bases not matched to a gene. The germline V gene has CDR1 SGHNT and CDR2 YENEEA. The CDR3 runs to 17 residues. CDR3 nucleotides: TGTGCCAGCCTACTTTCTGGACAGGGTCTATGCACAGATACGCAGTATTTT. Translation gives CASLLSGQGLCTDTQYF.